These 26 T cell receptor beta chains originate from one sample sequenced in a study of cytomegalovirus exposure and HLA in healthy donors. PCR primers comprised 60 Vbeta and 13 Jbeta primers. Libraries were prepared by immunoSEQ multiplex PCR; TCRdb keeps only in-frame clonotypes and omits some of them. The sample records 100,000 to 120,000 clones, around 87% being singletons. The sample taken for sequencing was PBMCs. These receptors were taken from a man aged 40-50 years in good health and CMV-seronegative.

The genes are TRBV2 and TRBJ1-5; D gene uncertain. This CDR3 contains 14 residues. V was trimmed by 6 bases and J by 5 bases, leaving 14 bases between them. Germline values: CDR1 SNHLY, CDR2 FYNNEI. Here the CDR3 DNA reads TGTGCCAGCAGCGACTCACCCTTTTATCAGCCCCAGCATTTT. Encoded protein: CASSDSPFYQPQHF.

The chain is built from TRBV5-1 and TRBJ1-2, with TRBD1 as a possible D gene (5 bases). The CDR3 covers 13 residues. Germline assignment: CDR1 SGHRS and CDR2 YFSETQ. Between the trimmed V and J ends, which lost 4 bases and 7 bases, there was a span of 14 bases. The CDR3 loop reads CASSLDSSIGYTF. The CDR3 DNA sequence: TGCGCCAGCAGCCTCGACAGCTCGATTGGCTACACCTTC.

The chain combines TRBV19 with TRBJ1-5, with D perhaps matching TRBD1 (6 bases). Germline CDR1 reads LNHDA; CDR2 reads SQIVND (reference sequence). The CDR3 sequence is 14 residues long. V was cut by 3 bases and J by 6 bases, with 12 bases left in between. CDR3 bases: TGTGCCAGTAGTATTTGGGGGGGCGGTCAGCCCCAGCATTTT. Translated: CASSIWGGGQPQHF.

V gene TRBV7-6 combines with J gene TRBJ1-1, with 7 bases that match TRBD1. Germline-derived CDR1 and CDR2 are SGHVS and FNYEAQ. J gave up 0 bases and V 2 bases, and 12 bases lay outside the gene matches. The CDR3 covers 18 residues. The CDR3 is CASSLRPLAGGMNTEAFF. CDR3 DNA: TGTGCCAGCAGCTTACGGCCCTTGGCAGGGGGAATGAACACTGAAGCTTTCTTT. Full variable domain (missing parts from reference TRBV7-6 and TRBJ1-1): GAGVSQSPRYKVTKRGQDVALRCDPISGHVSLYWYRQALGQGPEFLTYFNYEAQQDKSGLPNDRFSAERPEGSISTLTIQRTEQRDSAMYRCASSLRPLAGGMNTEAFFGQGTRLTVV.

The V and J genes are TRBV5-8 and TRBJ2-3; 7 bases fit TRBD1. Trimming cost V 6 bases and J 5 bases; bases outside gene matches: 9. This CDR3 comprises 14 residues. CDR1 is SGHTS and CDR2 is YDEGEE in the germline V gene. CDR3: CASNTGVVQDTQYF. DNA for the CDR3: TGTGCCAGCAATACAGGGGTTGTTCAAGATACGCAGTATTTT.

The V gene is TRBV7-9, the J gene TRBJ2-3; possible D gene TRBD2, 6 bases. The CDR3 extends over 15 amino acids. Trimming removed 1 base from V and 1 base from J, with 9 bases in between. Germline CDR1 SEHNR, CDR2 FQNEAQ (reference sequence). CDR3 region: CASSLEASGTDTQYF. In DNA, the CDR3 is TGTGCCAGCAGCTTAGAGGCTAGCGGCACAGATACGCAGTATTTT.

The rearrangement joins TRBV5-6 to TRBJ1-1, with D perhaps TRBD1 (6 bases). The CDR3 extends over 13 amino acids. Germline V lookup: CDR1 SGHDT, CDR2 YYEEEE. The germline V and J ends were trimmed by 4 bases and 3 bases, with 10 bases remaining between them. The CDR3 loop is CASSPGQYTEAFF. As DNA, the CDR3 is TGTGCCAGCAGCCCTGGACAGTACACTGAAGCTTTCTTT.

The chain has TRBV27 and TRBJ1-4, with no clear D. This CDR3 spans 14 amino acids. The germline CDR1 and CDR2 sequences are MNHEY and SMNVEV (reference sequence). V was cut by 5 bases and J by 5 bases, with 12 bases left in between. This CDR3 is CASSLLGNNEKLFF. Written as DNA, the CDR3 is TGTGCCAGCAGTCTCCTAGGTAACAATGAAAAACTGTTTTTT.

The gene calls are TRBV9 and TRBJ2-7, with D possibly TRBD2 on 6 matching bases. Between the trimmed V and J ends, which lost 3 bases and 0 bases, there was a span of 13 bases. The CDR3 contains 15 residues. The germline V gene has CDR1 SGDLS and CDR2 YYNGEE. The CDR3 loop is CASSGGSGSSYEQYF. The CDR3 bases are TGTGCCAGCAGCGGAGGGAGCGGGTCCTCCTACGAGCAGTACTTC.

This sequence joins TRBV7-2 and TRBJ1-1, with D possibly TRBD1 on 5 matching bases. The V end lost 5 bases, the J end lost 3 bases, and 19 bases lay between the germline ends. The germline CDR1 and CDR2 sequences are SGHTA and FQGNSA. The CDR3 is made up of 16 amino acids. The CDR3 loop reads CASSPTGRGKDTEAFF. CDR3 nucleotide sequence: TGTGCCAGCAGCCCGACGGGGCGGGGCAAGGACACTGAAGCTTTCTTT. Full variable domain (rest looked up from reference TRBV7-2 and TRBJ1-1): GAGVSQSPSNKVTEKGKDVELRCDPISGHTALYWYRQSLGQGLEFLIYFQGNSAPDKSGLPSDRFSAERTGGSVSTLTIQRTQQEDSAVYLCASSPTGRGKDTEAFFGQGTRLTVV.

The J gene is TRBJ1-4, the V gene TRBV5-1; the match to TRBD1 covers 10 bases. Germline-derived CDR1 and CDR2 are SGHRS and YFSETQ. The CDR3 contains 17 residues. Germline trimming cut 4 bases from V and 0 bases from J; bases unmatched to any gene: 6. The CDR3 protein is CASSLGTGDTTNEKLFF. CDR3 coding DNA: TGCGCCAGCAGCCTGGGGACAGGGGATACAACTAATGAAAAACTGTTTTTT.

The CDR3 nucleotides are TGTGCCAGCAGCCGGGGACTATCAGAGACCCAGTACTTC. Its translation is CASSRGLSETQYF. The chain recombines TRBV6-5 with TRBJ2-5; TRBD2 matches at 7 bases. The CDR3 has 13 residues. J gave up 4 bases and V 6 bases, and 5 bases lay outside the gene matches. Germline CDR1 reads MNHEY; CDR2 reads SVGAGI.

The chain recombines TRBV7-9 with TRBJ2-5, with D perhaps TRBD2 (6 bases). Germline CDR1 SEHNR, CDR2 FQNEAQ (reference sequence). V was cut by 1 base and J by 0 bases, with 9 bases left in between. The CDR3 length is 15 residues. CDR3 coding DNA: TGTGCCAGCAGCTTAGTCGGACTACACCAAGAGACCCAGTACTTC. Translating it yields CASSLVGLHQETQYF.

On this clone itself: Its ends do not fully match the called genes, so a read error is possible. This sequence joins TRBV19 and TRBJ1-5, with 9 bases identical to TRBD1. The CDR3 contains 14 residues. Germline CDR1 LNHDA, CDR2 SQIVND (reference sequence). Here the CDR3 DNA reads TGTGCCAGCAGTACCGGGACAGGGCCTCAGCCCCAGCATTTT. Its protein is CASSTGTGPQPQHF.

This clone occurred a few times. The chain is built from TRBV15 and TRBJ2-7; 8 bases fit TRBD1. The V and J ends lost 6 bases and 5 bases, in that order; junction bases with no gene match: 9. Germline V gives CDR1 LNHNV, CDR2 YYDKDF (reference sequence). The CDR3 is 14 residues long. The CDR3 spells CATSSGGFRDEQYF. CDR3 nucleotides: TGTGCCACCAGTTCAGGGGGCTTTAGGGACGAGCAGTACTTC.

The V and J genes are TRBV2 and TRBJ1-5; TRBD1 aligns across 10 bases. V gave up 5 bases and J gave up 5 bases; unmatched junction bases: 27. Germline CDR1 and CDR2: SNHLY and FYNNEI. The CDR3 has 22 residues. CDR3 nucleotide sequence: TGTGCCAGCAGTCCCCGACAGGGGGCCAAATTTTCGTTCCGGACCAGCGATCAGCCCCAGCATTTT. It encodes CASSPRQGAKFSFRTSDQPQHF. Combining the CDR3 with reference TRBV2 and TRBJ1-5 gives the whole variable domain EPEVTQTPSHQVTQMGQEVILRCVPISNHLYFYWYRQILGQKVEFLVSFYNNEISEKSEIFDDQFSVERPDGSNFTLKIRSTKLEDSAMYFCASSPRQGAKFSFRTSDQPQHFGDGTRLSIL.

The chain carries TRBV4-3 and TRBJ1-1; TRBD1 might be the D (6 bases). The germline CDR1 and CDR2 sequences are LGHNA and YSLEER. Between the trimmed V and J ends, which lost 8 bases and 3 bases, there was a span of 10 bases. The CDR3 has 12 residues. DNA of the CDR3: TGCGCCAGCGGACAGACAGACACTGAAGCTTTCTTT. It codes for CASGQTDTEAFF.

There are a few counts of this clone. This sequence joins TRBV5-1 and TRBJ2-7, with D possibly TRBD1 on 5 matching bases. The germline V gene encodes CDR1 SGHRS and CDR2 YFSETQ. Trimming stripped 1 base from V and 1 base from J, with 12 bases between. CDR3 length: 15 residues. DNA for the CDR3: TGCGCCAGCAGCTTGTACGCAGGGCAGTCCTACGAGCAGTACTTC. This translates into CASSLYAGQSYEQYF.

The V call is TRBV4-2, the J call TRBJ2-2; 9 bases map to TRBD2. The CDR3 contains 17 residues. Germline CDR1 reads LGHNA; CDR2 reads YNFKEQ. The junction had 13 bases not matched to a gene; V was cut back by 3 bases and J by 8 bases. This chain's CDR3 is CASSQKTRLAELGELFF. CDR3 nucleotide sequence: TGTGCCAGCAGCCAGAAGACCCGACTAGCGGAATTGGGGGAGCTGTTTTTT.

The CDR3 here is CASSSRDRESPLHF. The CDR3 bases are TGTGCCAGCAGCAGCCGGGACAGGGAGTCCCCCCTCCACTTT. The chain uses TRBV5-6 and TRBJ1-6, with 9 bases lining up with TRBD1. Per germline, CDR1 SGHDT and CDR2 YYEEEE. V was pared by 4 bases and J by 13 bases, with 9 bases of the junction left unmatched. This CDR3 contains 14 residues.

The gene calls are TRBV27 and TRBJ2-1; possibly TRBD2 for D (7 bases). Per the germline V gene, CDR1 is MNHEY and CDR2 is SMNVEV (reference sequence). The CDR3 runs 16 residues. Deletions cut 5 bases from V and 6 bases from J, with 20 bases between. Here the CDR3 DNA reads TGTGCCAGCAGTCGCCACGGCGGGGGCGCAACCAATGAGCAGTTCTTC. Its protein product is CASSRHGGGATNEQFF.

The V and J genes are TRBV5-1 and TRBJ2-2; D gene ambiguous. The CDR3 sequence is 15 residues long. V lost 1 base to trimming and J lost 5 bases, with 12 bases between them. Germline V gene sequence: CDR1 SGHRS, CDR2 YFSETQ. In nucleotides, the CDR3 is TGCGCCAGCAGCTTGCTGACTGAGGCGACCGGGGAGCTGTTTTTT. Protein sequence: CASSLLTEATGELFF.

This chain connects TRBV5-1 to TRBJ1-2, with 8 bases aligning to TRBD1. V lost 0 bases and J lost 8; bases outside the gene matches: 9. CDR3 length equals 15 residues. Germline V gene data show CDR1 as SGHRS and CDR2 as YFSETQ. The CDR3 loop is CASSLGTGWQAGYTF. For the CDR3, the DNA is TGCGCCAGCAGCTTGGGGACAGGGTGGCAAGCCGGCTACACCTTC.

The chain joins TRBV6-5 to TRBJ1-3; a possible D gene is TRBD1 (6 bases). The germline V gene has CDR1 MNHEY and CDR2 SVGAGI. The CDR3 sequence is 14 residues long. Trimming shortened V by 6 bases and J by 3 bases, and 12 bases separated the two germline ends. CDR3 DNA: TGTGCCAGCAGACAGGGTAATCATGGAAACACCATATATTTT. The encoded protein is CASRQGNHGNTIYF.

The chain is built from TRBV7-2 and TRBJ2-7; TRBD1 aligns across 9 bases. The CDR3 covers 13 residues. The germline gives CDR1 SGHTA, CDR2 FQGNSA. The V segment lost 4 bases and the J segment 3 bases; nucleotides outside the gene matches: 1. CDR3 loop: CASSWTGDYEQYF. The DNA for the CDR3 is TGTGCCAGCAGCTGGACAGGGGACTACGAGCAGTACTTC.

The rearrangement links TRBV6-1 to TRBJ1-2; D is perhaps TRBD1 (5 bases). Trimming took off 4 bases at V and 0 bases at J, with 6 bases between the two ends. The CDR3 has 13 amino acids. The germline gives CDR1 MNHNS, CDR2 SASEGT. CDR3 bases: TGTGCCAGCAGTGTGGGGCCTAACTATGGCTACACCTTC. This translates into CASSVGPNYGYTF.